The clone carrying this T cell receptor beta chain is a singleton in its sample. Its antigen is currently unknown. V dropped 0 bases and J dropped 4 bases, with 15 bases sitting between them. This CDR3 is 16 amino acids long. Germline V CDR1 and CDR2: MNHEY, SVGAGI. The use of a sample-barcoded 5' primer and a J-beta primer mix characterized a second PCR of roughly 7 to 11 cycles. Every cDNA molecule carried a tag from a template-switch adaptor bearing 12 random nucleotides. Via MiXCR, TCRdb re-called the 5' RACE reads, giving one row per CDR3 protein. This table has over 1,500,000 distinct CDR3 sequences, about 49% appearing once. This sample is part of a study of blood T cells in healthy people across ages. Regarding the study as a whole: Naive CD4+ cell counts and diversity both ran higher in long-lived than in aged donors. Older age coincided with a roughly linear decline in TCR beta diversity per million T cells.

The receptor was isolated from a woman aged 40 to 50 in good health. V and J are TRBV6-5 and TRBJ1-1; D is undetermined. Sequences were obtained from blood. CDR3 loop: CASSYSRTEGGTEAFF. The DNA for the CDR3 is TGTGCCAGCAGTTACTCGCGAACAGAGGGCGGCACTGAAGCTTTCTTT.